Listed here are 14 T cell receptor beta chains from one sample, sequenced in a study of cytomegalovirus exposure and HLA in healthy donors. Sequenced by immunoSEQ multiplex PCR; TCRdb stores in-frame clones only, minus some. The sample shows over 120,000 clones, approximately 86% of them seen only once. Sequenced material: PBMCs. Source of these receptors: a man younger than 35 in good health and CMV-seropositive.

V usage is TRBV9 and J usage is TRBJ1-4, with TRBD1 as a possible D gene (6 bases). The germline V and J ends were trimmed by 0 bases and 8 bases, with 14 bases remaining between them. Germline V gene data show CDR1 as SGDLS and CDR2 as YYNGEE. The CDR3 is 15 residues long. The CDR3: CASSVGVQGGEKLFF. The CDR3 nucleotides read TGTGCCAGCAGCGTAGGTGTACAGGGAGGGGAAAAACTGTTTTTT.

The CDR3 is CASSATSGRATEQFF. DNA for the CDR3: TGTGCCAGCAGTGCGACTAGCGGGAGGGCCACTGAGCAGTTCTTC. The V and J genes are TRBV25-1 and TRBJ2-1; TRBD2 agrees at 14 bases. The CDR3 sequence is 15 residues long. Per the germline V gene, CDR1 is MGHDK and CDR2 is SYGVNS. The V segment lost 4 bases and the J segment 9 bases; nucleotides outside the gene matches: 5. Supplemented by reference TRBV25-1 and TRBJ2-1, the full variable domain reads EADIYQTPRYLVIGTGKKITLECSQTMGHDKMYWYQQDPGMELHLIHYSYGVNSTEKGDLSSESTVSRIRTEHFPLTLESARPSHTSQYLCASSATSGRATEQFFGPGTRLTVL.

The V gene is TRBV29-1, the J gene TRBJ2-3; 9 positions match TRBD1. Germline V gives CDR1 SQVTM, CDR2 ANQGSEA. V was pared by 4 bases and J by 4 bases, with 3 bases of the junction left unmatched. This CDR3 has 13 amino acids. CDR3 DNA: TGCAGCGTTGTAGGACAGGGGTCAGATACGCAGTATTTT. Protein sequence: CSVVGQGSDTQYF.

Here the CDR3 DNA reads TGTGCCAGCAGCCCCCAGGGGCAGATAGGTAATTCACCCCTCCACTTT. Translation gives CASSPQGQIGNSPLHF. This rearrangement joins TRBV9 to TRBJ1-6; D is perhaps TRBD1 (6 bases). The germline V gene has CDR1 SGDLS and CDR2 YYNGEE. This CDR3 is built from 16 residues. V dropped 4 bases and J dropped 6 bases, with 17 bases sitting between them.

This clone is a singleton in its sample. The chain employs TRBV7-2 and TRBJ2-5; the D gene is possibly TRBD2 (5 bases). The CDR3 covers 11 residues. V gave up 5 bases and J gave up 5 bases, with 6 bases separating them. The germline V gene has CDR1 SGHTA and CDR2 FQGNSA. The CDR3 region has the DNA TGTGCCAGCAGCCGCGGGGAGACCCAGTACTTC. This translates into CASSRGETQYF.

The CDR3 DNA reads TGTGCCATCAGTGAGGGACAGGGGTGGAGTGAAGCTTTCTTT. Encoded protein: CAISEGQGWSEAFF. The chain links TRBV10-3 to TRBJ1-1; 9 bases align to TRBD1. Germline CDR1 reads ENHRY; CDR2 reads SYGVKD. This CDR3 region has 14 residues. Trimming removed 2 bases from V and 7 bases from J; junction bases left unmatched: 5.

CDR3 in amino acids: CASSFSGGAYYGYTF. In DNA form, the CDR3 reads TGCGCCAGCAGCTTCTCAGGGGGCGCATACTATGGCTACACCTTC. V and J are TRBV5-1 and TRBJ1-2; 8 positions match TRBD1. There are 15 residues in the CDR3. V trimming: 2 bases; J trimming: 3 bases; junction bases outside the gene matches: 6. The V gene's germline CDR1 is SGHRS and CDR2 YFSETQ.

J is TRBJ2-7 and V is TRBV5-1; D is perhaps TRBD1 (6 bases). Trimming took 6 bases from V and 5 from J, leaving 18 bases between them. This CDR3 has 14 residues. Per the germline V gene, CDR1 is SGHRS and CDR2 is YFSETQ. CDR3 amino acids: CASNVGGSTDEQYF. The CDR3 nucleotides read TGCGCCAGCAACGTAGGGGGAAGTACGGACGAGCAGTACTTC. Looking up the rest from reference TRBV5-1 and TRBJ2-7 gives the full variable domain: KAGVTQTPRYLIKTRGQQVTLSCSPISGHRSVSWYQQTPGQGLQFLFEYFSETQRNKGNFPGRFSGRQFSNSRSEMNVSTLELGDSALYLCASNVGGSTDEQYFGPGTRLTVT.

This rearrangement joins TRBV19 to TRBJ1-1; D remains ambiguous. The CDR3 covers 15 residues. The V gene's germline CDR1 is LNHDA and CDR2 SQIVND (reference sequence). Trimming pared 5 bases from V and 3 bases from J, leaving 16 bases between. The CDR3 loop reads CASSLRLVAYTEAFF. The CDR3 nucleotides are TGTGCCAGTAGTTTAAGACTCGTCGCTTACACTGAAGCTTTCTTT.

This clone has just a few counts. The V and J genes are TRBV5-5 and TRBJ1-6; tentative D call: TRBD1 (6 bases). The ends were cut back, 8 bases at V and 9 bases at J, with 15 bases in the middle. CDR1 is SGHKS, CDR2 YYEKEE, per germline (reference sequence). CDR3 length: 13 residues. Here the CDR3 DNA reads TGTGCCAGTAGTCCGACAGGTGGTTCACCCCTCCACTTT. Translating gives CASSPTGGSPLHF.

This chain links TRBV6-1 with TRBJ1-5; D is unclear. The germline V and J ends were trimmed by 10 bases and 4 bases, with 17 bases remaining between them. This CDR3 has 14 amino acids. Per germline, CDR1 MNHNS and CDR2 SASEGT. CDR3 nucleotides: TGTGCCACCGTTCGCCGGGATATAAATCAGCCCCAGCATTTT. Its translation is CATVRRDINQPQHF.

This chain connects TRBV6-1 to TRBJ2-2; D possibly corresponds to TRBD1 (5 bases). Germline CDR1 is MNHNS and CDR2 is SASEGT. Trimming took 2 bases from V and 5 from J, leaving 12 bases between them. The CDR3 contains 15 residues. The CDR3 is CASSEKSGITGELFF. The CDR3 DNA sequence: TGTGCCAGCAGTGAAAAGTCAGGGATAACCGGGGAGCTGTTTTTT.

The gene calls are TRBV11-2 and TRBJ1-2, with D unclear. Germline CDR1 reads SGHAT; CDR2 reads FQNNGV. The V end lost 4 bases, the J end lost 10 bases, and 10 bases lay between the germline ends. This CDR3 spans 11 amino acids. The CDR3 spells CASSSSGAYTF. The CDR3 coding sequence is TGTGCCAGCAGCTCATCGGGAGCCTACACCTTC. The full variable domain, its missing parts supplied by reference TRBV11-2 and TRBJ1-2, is EAGVAQSPRYKIIEKRQSVAFWCNPISGHATLYWYQQILGQGPKLLIQFQNNGVVDDSQLPKDRFSAERLKGVDSTLKIQPAKLEDSAVYLCASSSSGAYTFGSGTRLTVV.

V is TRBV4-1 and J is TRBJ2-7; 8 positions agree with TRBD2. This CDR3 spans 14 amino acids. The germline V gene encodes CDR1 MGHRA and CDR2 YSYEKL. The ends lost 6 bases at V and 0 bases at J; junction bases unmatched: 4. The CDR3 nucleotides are TGCGCCAGCAGAGCGGGACTAGGCTCCTACGAGCAGTACTTC. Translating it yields CASRAGLGSYEQYF.